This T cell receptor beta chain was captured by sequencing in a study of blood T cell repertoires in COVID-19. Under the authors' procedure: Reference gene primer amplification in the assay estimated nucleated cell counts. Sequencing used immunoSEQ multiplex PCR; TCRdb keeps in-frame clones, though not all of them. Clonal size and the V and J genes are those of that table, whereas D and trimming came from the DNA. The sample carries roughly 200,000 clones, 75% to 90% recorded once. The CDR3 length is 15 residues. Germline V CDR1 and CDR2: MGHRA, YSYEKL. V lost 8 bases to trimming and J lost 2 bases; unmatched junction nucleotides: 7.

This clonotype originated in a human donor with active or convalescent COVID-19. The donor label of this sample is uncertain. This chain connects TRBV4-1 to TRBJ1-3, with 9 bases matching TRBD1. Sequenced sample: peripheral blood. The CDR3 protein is CASRRTGETGNTIYF. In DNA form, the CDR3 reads TGCGCCAGCCGTCGGACAGGGGAAACTGGAAACACCATATATTTT.